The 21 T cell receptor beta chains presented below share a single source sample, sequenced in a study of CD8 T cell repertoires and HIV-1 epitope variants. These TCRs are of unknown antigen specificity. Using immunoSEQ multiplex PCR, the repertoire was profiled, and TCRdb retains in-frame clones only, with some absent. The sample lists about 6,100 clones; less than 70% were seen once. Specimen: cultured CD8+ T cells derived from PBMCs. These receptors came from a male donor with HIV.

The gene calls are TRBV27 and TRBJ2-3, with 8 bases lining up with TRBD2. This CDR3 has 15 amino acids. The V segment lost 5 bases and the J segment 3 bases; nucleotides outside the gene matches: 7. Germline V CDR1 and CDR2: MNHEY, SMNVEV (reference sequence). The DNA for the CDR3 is TGTGCCAGCAGTCCCTCCGGCGGGGGGACAGATACGCAGTATTTT. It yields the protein CASSPSGGGTDTQYF.

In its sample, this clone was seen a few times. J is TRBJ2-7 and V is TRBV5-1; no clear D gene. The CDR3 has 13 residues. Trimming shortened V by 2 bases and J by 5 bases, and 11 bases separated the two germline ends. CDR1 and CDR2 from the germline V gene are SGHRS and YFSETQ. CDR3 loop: CASSFFGSDEQYF. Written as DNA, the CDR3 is TGCGCCAGCAGCTTCTTTGGGTCCGACGAGCAGTACTTC.

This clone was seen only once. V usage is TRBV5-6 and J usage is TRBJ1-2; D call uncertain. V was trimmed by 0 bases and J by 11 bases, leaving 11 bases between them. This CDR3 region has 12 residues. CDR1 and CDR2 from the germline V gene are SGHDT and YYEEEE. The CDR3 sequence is CASSLGKAAYTF. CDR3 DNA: TGTGCCAGCAGCTTGGGAAAGGCTGCTTACACCTTC. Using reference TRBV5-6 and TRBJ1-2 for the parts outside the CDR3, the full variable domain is DAGVTQSPTHLIKTRGQQVTLRCSPKSGHDTVSWYQQALGQGPQFIFQYYEEEERQRGNFPDRFSGHQFPNYSSELNVNALLLGDSALYLCASSLGKAAYTFGSGTRLTVV.

The CDR3 protein is CASSLGTEDQPQHF. The CDR3 DNA sequence: TGTGCCAGCAGCTTAGGGACAGAAGATCAGCCCCAGCATTTT. This chain uses TRBV7-8 with TRBJ1-5; the D gene is possibly TRBD1 (6 bases). CDR1 and CDR2 (germline): SGHVS, FQNEAQ. V lost 1 base, J lost 5 bases, and 9 bases lay in between. This CDR3 contains 14 residues.

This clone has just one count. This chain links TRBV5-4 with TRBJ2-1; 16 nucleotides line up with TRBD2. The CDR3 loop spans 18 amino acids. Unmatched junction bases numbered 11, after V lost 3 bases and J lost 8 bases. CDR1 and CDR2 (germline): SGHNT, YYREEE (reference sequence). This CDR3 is CASSSGLAGGHNFDEQFF. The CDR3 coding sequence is TGTGCCAGCAGCTCGGGACTAGCGGGGGGGCATAACTTCGATGAGCAGTTCTTC.

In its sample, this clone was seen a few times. In nucleotides, the CDR3 is TGTGCCAGCAGCTTAGTCAGGGGGATTTTAAATGAGCAGTTCTTC. Translation gives CASSLVRGILNEQFF. This chain uses TRBV11-2 with TRBJ2-1; 7 nucleotides match TRBD1. The germline CDR1 and CDR2 sequences are SGHAT and FQNNGV. The CDR3 loop spans 15 amino acids. The trim removed 1 base at V and 7 bases at J, leaving 7 bases unmatched.

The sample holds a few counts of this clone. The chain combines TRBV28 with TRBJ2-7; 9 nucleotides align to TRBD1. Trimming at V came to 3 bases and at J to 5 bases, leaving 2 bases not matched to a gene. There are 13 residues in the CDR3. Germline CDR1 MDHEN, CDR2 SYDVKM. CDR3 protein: CASSFNRGHEQYF. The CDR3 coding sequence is TGTGCCAGCAGTTTCAACAGGGGGCACGAGCAGTACTTC.

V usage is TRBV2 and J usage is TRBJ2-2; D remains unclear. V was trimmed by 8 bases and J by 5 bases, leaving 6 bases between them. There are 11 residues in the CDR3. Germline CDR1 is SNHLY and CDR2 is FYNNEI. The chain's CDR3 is CASEWTGELFF. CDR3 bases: TGTGCCAGCGAGTGGACCGGGGAGCTGTTTTTT.

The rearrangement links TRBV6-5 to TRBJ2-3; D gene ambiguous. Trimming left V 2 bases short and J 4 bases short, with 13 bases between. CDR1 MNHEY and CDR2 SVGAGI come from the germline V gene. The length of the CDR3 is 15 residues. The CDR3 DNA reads TGTGCCAGCAGTTACGTTTCTAGTCCTGCAGATACGCAGTATTTT. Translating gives CASSYVSSPADTQYF.

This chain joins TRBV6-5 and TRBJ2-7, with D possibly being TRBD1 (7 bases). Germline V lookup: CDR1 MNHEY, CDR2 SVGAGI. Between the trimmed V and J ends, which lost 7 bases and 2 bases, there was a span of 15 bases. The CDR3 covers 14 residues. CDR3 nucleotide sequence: TGTGCCAGCAATCAGGGGGGACGGGCCTACGAGCAGTACTTC. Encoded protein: CASNQGGRAYEQYF.

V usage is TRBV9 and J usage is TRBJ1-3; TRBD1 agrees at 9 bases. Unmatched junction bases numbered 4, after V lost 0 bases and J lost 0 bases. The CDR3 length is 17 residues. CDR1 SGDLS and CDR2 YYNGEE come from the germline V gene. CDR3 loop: CASSVDGTGLSGNTIYF. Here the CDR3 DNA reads TGTGCCAGCAGCGTAGACGGGACAGGGCTCTCTGGAAACACCATATATTTT.

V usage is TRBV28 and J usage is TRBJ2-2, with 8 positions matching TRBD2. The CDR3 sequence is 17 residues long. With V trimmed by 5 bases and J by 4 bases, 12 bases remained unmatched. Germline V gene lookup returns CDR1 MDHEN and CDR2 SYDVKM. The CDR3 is CASSATAGLVTTGELFF. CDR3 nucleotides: TGTGCCAGCAGTGCGACCGCGGGACTAGTTACCACCGGGGAGCTGTTTTTT.

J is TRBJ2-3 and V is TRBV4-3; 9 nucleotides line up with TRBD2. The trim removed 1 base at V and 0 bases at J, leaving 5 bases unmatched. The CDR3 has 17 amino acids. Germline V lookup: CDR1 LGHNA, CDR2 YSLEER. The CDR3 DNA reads TGCGCCAGCAGCCAAGGGGGAAGCGGGGGGAGCACAGATACGCAGTATTTT. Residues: CASSQGGSGGSTDTQYF.

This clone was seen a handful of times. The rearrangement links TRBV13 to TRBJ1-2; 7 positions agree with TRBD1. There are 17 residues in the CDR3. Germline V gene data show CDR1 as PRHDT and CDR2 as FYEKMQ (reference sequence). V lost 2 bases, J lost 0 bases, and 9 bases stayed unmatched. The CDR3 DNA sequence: TGTGCCAGCAGCTTAAATGTGGGACAGCAAGCTAACTATGGCTACACCTTC. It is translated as CASSLNVGQQANYGYTF.

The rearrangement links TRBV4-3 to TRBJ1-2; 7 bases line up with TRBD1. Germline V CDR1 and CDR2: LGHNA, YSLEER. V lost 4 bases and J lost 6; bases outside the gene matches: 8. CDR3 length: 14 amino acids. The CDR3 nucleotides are TGCGCCAGCAGCCCAGGGGGGGGGTTGAATGGCTACACCTTC. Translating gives CASSPGGGLNGYTF.

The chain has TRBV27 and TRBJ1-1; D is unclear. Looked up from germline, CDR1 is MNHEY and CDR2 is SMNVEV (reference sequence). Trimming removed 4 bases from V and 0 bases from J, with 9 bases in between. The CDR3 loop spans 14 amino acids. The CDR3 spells CASSWKSMNTEAFF. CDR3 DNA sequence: TGTGCCAGCAGTTGGAAATCAATGAACACTGAAGCTTTCTTT.

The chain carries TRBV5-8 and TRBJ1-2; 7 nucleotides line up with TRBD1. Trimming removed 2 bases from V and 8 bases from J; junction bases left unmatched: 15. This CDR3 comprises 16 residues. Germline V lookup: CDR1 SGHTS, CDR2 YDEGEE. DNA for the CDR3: TGTGCCAGCAGCTTTCCCTACGAGGGGGCCAGCCCGGGCTACACCTTC. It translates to CASSFPYEGASPGYTF.

CDR3 DNA sequence: TGTGCCACCAGCAGGGGACAGACGGGCACCGGGGAGCTGTTTTTT. The encoded protein is CATSRGQTGTGELFF. This rearrangement joins TRBV15 to TRBJ2-2; 7 nucleotides match TRBD1. V shed 3 bases, J shed 4 bases, and the junction held 5 bases outside the gene matches. Germline V gene sequence: CDR1 LNHNV, CDR2 YYDKDF (reference sequence). The CDR3 covers 15 residues.

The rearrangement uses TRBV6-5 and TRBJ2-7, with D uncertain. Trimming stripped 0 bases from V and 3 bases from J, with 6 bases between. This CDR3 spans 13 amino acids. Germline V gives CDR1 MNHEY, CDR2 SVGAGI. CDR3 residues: CASSYSILYEQYF. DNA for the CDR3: TGTGCCAGCAGTTACTCGATCCTCTACGAGCAGTACTTC.

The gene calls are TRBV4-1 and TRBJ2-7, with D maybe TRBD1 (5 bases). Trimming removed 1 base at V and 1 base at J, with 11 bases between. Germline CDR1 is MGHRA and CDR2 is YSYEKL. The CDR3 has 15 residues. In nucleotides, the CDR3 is TGCGCCAGCAGCCAAGTTTTAGGGGTTTCCTACGAGCAGTACTTC. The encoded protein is CASSQVLGVSYEQYF.

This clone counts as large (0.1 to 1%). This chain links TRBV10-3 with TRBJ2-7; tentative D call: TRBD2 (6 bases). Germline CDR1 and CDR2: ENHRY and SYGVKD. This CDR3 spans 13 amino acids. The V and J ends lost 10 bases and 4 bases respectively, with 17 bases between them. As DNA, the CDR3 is TGTGCCACCCTAGGGGACTCTACTTACGAGCAGTACTTC. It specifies CATLGDSTYEQYF.